The subject of this entry is one T cell receptor (beta chain). Only in-frame clones appear in the TCRdb table, and some are missing; sequencing was by immunoSEQ multiplex PCR. Of 11,000 to 15,000 clones listed, 65% to 85% are singletons. The sample originates from a study of circulating and synovial CD4+ cells in juvenile arthritis. Germline CDR1 reads MNHNS; CDR2 reads SASEGT. This CDR3 is built from 15 residues. V gave up 6 bases and J gave up 1 base; unmatched junction bases: 7. The specimen sequenced was CD4+ T cells from synovial fluid. This receptor was taken from a human patient with juvenile idiopathic arthritis. Some clones in this sample may be carry-over from other donors' samples. This rearrangement joins TRBV6-1 to TRBJ2-3, with 7 bases identical to TRBD2. The CDR3 nucleotides are TGTGCCAGCAGACTCGGACTAGTCGGCACAGATACGCAGTATTTT. Translation: CASRLGLVGTDTQYF.